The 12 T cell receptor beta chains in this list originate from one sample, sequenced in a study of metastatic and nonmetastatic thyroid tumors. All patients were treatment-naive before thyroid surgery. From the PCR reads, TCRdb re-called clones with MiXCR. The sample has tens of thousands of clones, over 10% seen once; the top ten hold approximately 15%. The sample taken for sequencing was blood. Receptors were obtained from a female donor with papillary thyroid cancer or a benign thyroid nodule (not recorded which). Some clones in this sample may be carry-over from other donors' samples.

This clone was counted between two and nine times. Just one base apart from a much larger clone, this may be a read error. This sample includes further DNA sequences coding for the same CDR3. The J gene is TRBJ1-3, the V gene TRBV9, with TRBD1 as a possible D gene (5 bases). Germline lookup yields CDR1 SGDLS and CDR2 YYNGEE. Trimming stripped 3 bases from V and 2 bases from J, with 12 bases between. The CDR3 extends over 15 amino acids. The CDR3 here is CASSGTGGAGNTIYF. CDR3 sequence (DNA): TGTGCCAGCAGCGGGACGGGGGGAGCTGGAAACACCATATATTTT.

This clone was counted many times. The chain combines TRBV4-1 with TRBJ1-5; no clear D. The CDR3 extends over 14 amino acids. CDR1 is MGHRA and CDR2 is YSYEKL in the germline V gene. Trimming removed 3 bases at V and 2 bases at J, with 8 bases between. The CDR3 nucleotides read TGCGCCAGCAGCCAGTCAATCCGCAATCAGCCCCAGCATTTT. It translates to CASSQSIRNQPQHF.

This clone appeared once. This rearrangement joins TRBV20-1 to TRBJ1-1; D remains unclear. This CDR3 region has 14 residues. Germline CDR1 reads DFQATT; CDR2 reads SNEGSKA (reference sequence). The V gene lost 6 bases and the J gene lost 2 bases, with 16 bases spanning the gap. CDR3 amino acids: CSATNLGVNTEAFF. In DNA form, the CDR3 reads TGCAGTGCCACCAATTTAGGCGTCAACACTGAAGCTTTCTTT.

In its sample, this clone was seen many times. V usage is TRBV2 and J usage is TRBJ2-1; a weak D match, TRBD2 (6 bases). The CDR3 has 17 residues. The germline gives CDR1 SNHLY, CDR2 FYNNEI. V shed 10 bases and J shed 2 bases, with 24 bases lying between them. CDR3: CATSKGIRDLTYNEQFF. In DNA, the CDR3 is TGTGCCACCTCAAAAGGGATCCGGGACTTAACCTACAATGAGCAGTTCTTC.

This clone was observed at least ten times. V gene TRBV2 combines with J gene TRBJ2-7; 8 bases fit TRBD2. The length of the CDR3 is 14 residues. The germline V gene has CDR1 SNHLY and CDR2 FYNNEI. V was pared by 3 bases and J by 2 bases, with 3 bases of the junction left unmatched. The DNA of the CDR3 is TGTGCCAGCAGTGACCGCGGGAGGACCTACGAGCAGTACTTC. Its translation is CASSDRGRTYEQYF. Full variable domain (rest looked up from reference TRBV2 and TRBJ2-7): EPEVTQTPSHQVTQMGQEVILRCVPISNHLYFYWYRQILGQKVEFLVSFYNNEISEKSEIFDDQFSVERPDGSNFTLKIRSTKLEDSAMYFCASSDRGRTYEQYFGPGTRLTVT.

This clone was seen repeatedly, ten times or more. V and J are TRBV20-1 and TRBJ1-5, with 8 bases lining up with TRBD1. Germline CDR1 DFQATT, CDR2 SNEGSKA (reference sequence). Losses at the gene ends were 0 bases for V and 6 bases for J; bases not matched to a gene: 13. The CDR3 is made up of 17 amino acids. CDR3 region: CSARDRTGKESGQPQHF. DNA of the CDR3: TGCAGTGCTAGAGACAGGACAGGGAAAGAAAGTGGTCAGCCCCAGCATTTT.

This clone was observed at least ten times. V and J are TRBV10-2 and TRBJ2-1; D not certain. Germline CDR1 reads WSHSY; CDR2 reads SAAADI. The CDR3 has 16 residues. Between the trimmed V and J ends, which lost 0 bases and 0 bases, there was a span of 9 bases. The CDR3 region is CASSESVWSSYNEQFF. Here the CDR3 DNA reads TGCGCCAGCAGTGAGTCGGTGTGGAGCTCCTACAATGAGCAGTTCTTC.

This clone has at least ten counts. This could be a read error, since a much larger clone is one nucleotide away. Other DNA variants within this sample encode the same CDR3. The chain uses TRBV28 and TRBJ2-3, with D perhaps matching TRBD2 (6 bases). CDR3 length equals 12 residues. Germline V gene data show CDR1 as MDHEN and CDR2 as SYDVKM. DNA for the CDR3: TGCGCCAGCAGTTCCGGGACTGTCCACGTGTATTTT. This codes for CASSSGTVHVYF.

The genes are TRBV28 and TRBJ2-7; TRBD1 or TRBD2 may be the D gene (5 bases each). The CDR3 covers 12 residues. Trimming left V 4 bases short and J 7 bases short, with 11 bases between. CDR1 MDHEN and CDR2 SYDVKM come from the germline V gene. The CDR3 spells CASSYRDREQYF. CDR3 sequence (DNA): TGTGCCAGCAGTTACCGGGACCGGGAGCAGTACTTC.

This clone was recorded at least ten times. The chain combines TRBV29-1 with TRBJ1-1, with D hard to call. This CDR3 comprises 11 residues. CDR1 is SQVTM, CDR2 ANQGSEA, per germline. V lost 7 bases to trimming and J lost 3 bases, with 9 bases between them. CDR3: CSASGYTEAFF. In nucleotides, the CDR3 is TGCAGCGCCTCTGGGTACACTGAAGCTTTCTTT.

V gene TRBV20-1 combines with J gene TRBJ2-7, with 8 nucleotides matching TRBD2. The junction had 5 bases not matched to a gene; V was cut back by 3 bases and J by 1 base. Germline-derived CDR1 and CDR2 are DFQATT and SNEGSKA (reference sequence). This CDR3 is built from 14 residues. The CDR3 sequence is CSASYSGNSYEQYV. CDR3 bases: TGCAGTGCTAGTTATAGCGGGAATTCCTACGAGCAGTACGTC.

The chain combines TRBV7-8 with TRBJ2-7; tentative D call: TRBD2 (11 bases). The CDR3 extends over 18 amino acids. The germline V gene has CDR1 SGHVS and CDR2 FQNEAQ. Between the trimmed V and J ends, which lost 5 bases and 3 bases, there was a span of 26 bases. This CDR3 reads CASSQGTGALAGGYEQYF. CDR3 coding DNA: TGTGCCAGCAGCCAAGGGACAGGGGCGCTAGCGGGGGGCTACGAGCAGTACTTC.